Listed here is a single T cell receptor beta chain. The target antigen is unknown. The CDR3 is made up of 18 amino acids. The V end was cut by 0 bases, the J end by 7 bases, with 25 bases between. The germline CDR1 and CDR2 sequences are SGHRS and YFSETQ. The data are from a study of CD8+CD57+ T cells in acquired aplastic anemia. For the study at large: Across the sorted CD4+ and CD8+ cells, DNA amounts averaged approximately 3.1 ug.

Those patients picked for sequencing had displayed CD8+CD57+ cell expansion on flow cytometry. Each of the patients presented with severe acquired aplastic anemia. Overall study results and limits: Common to patients and controls were about 31 CD8+ CDR3 sequences.

According to the study, genomic DNA was the template for TCR beta VDJ and CDR3 profiling. One entry per CDR3 protein results from TCRdb running MiXCR on the reads. Here the sample spans about 120,000 distinct CDR3 sequences, 55% to 70% being singletons. Sequencing was done on a sample of sorted CD4+, CD8+, or CD8+CD57+ T cells (not recorded which) from PBMCs. The source of this sequence is a human donor with aplastic anemia. V usage is TRBV5-1 and J usage is TRBJ1-2; D is perhaps TRBD1 (5 bases). The CDR3 region has the DNA TGCGCCAGCAGCTTGGCGGGCAGGGACTACGAAGCTTTCTCTGGCTACACCTTC. It yields the protein CASSLAGRDYEAFSGYTF.